The rows below give T cell receptor beta chains drawn from one sample of a study of glioma-infiltrating T cells after dendritic cell vaccination. TCRdb keeps only in-frame clones here, not all; method: immunoSEQ multiplex PCR. The sample holds 40,000 to 60,000 clones, 65% to 90% seen once. Specimen: blood, collected before dendritic cell vaccination. These receptors were collected from a human donor with glioblastoma. Each CDR3 is given with its conserved first and last residue. Fields, in order: J gene, D gene, V gene, clone size, CDR3 protein, CDR3 DNA. D genes are given only for firm matches. A clone size is listed for some rows: how often the clone was seen (once, few, many), or a class if it is expanded.

TRBJ2-7 | TRBD1 | TRBV19 | - | CASSRRGQGAHEQYF | TGTGCCAGTAGTCGCCGGGGACAGGGGGCCCACGAGCAGTACTTC
TRBJ1-4 | - | TRBV4-3 | few | CASSQRDATNEKLFF | TGCGCCAGCAGCCAAAGAGATGCAACTAATGAAAAACTGTTTTTT
TRBJ2-1 | TRBD2 | TRBV5-1 | - | CASSLAAGSGNEQFF | TGCGCCAGCAGCTTGGCAGCGGGATCGGGAAATGAGCAGTTCTTC
TRBJ2-7 | TRBD2 | TRBV19 | few | CASKILAEAYEQYF | TGTGCCAGTAAGATTCTAGCGGAGGCCTACGAGCAGTACTTC
TRBJ2-5 | - | TRBV7-2 | - | CASSFATGEGETQYF | TGTGCCAGCAGCTTCGCGACAGGGGAGGGTGAGACCCAGTACTTC
TRBJ1-5 | - | TRBV6-5 | few | CASSYSGDSNQPQHF | TGTGCCAGCAGTTACTCAGGGGATAGCAATCAGCCCCAGCATTTT
TRBJ1-2 | - | TRBV7-9 | - | CASSLLQDLDGYTF | TGTGCCAGCAGCTTACTCCAGGATTTGGATGGCTACACCTTC
TRBJ1-6 | - | TRBV27 | - | CASNAGAISSPLHF | TGTGCCAGCAACGCGGGGGCCATTAGTTCACCCCTCCACTTT
TRBJ1-1 | - | TRBV9 | few | CASSIGQMNTEAFF | TGTGCCAGCAGCATTGGACAAATGAACACTGAAGCTTTCTTT
TRBJ1-2 | TRBD1 | TRBV11-3 | - | CASSLDQGVKYGYTF | TGTGCCAGCAGCTTAGACCAGGGGGTAAAATATGGCTACACCTTC
TRBJ2-5 | - | TRBV5-1 | - | CASSLSPGKETQYF | TGCGCCAGCAGCTTGTCTCCGGGAAAAGAGACCCAGTACTTC
TRBJ2-3 | TRBD2 | TRBV10-1 | - | CASSFGLAHSTDTQYF | TGCGCCAGCAGTTTCGGACTAGCCCATAGCACAGATACGCAGTATTTT
TRBJ2-2 | - | TRBV5-6 | - | CASSSPGRQDTGELFF | TGTGCCAGCAGCTCCCCAGGGCGTCAGGACACCGGGGAGCTGTTTTTT
TRBJ2-7 | TRBD2 | TRBV25-1 | - | CASSSGLAVYEQYF | TGTGCCAGCAGCTCGGGACTAGCGGTTTACGAGCAGTACTTC
TRBJ1-1 | - | TRBV7-8 | - | CASSLGSRGTEAFF | TGTGCCAGCAGCTTGGGAAGTCGGGGCACTGAAGCTTTCTTT
TRBJ2-7 | - | TRBV18 | - | CASSPQVSSYEQYF | TGTGCCAGCTCACCCCAGGTGAGCTCCTACGAGCAGTACTTC
TRBJ2-1 | TRBD2 | TRBV19 | - | CASSTLAGESSYNEQFF | TGTGCCAGTAGTACCCTAGCGGGGGAGAGCTCCTACAATGAGCAGTTCTTC
TRBJ1-2 | TRBD1 | TRBV7-9 | - | CASSKTGIYYGYTF | TGTGCCAGCAGTAAGACAGGGATTTACTATGGCTACACCTTC
TRBJ1-3 | - | TRBV5-4 | - | CASSLNRAGNTIYF | TGTGCCAGCAGCTTGAACAGGGCAGGAAACACCATATATTTT
TRBJ2-2 | TRBD2 | TRBV6-5 | - | CASSFSTSGTTGELFF | TGTGCCAGCAGTTTTTCGACTAGCGGGACCACCGGGGAGCTGTTTTTT
TRBJ2-7 | TRBD2 | TRBV10-2 | - | CASRPGLADSYEQYF | TGCGCCAGCAGACCGGGACTAGCCGATTCCTACGAGCAGTACTTC
TRBJ2-7 | - | TRBV29-1 | - | CSVELGSGFYEQYF | TGCAGCGTTGAACTGGGGTCAGGGTTCTACGAGCAGTACTTC
TRBJ1-5 | - | TRBV5-1 | - | CASSFFHRSGPTICQPQHF | TGCGCCAGCAGCTTTTTCCACAGGTCGGGCCCCACAATCTGTCAGCCCCAGCATTTT
TRBJ1-2 | - | TRBV19 | - | CASTPGGSYGYTF | TGTGCCAGTACCCCCGGGGGATCCTATGGCTACACCTTC
TRBJ1-3 | - | TRBV5-6 | - | CASSPGSGNTIYF | TGTGCCAGCAGCCCCGGCTCTGGAAACACCATATATTTT
TRBJ1-2 | TRBD1 | TRBV6-5 | - | CASSSGQGSYGYTF | TGTGCCAGCAGCTCCGGACAGGGGAGCTATGGCTACACCTTC
TRBJ2-1 | - | TRBV10-2 | once | CASSRDTVYNEQFF | TGCGCCAGCAGTAGGGACACCGTCTACAATGAGCAGTTCTTC
TRBJ1-2 | - | TRBV28 | - | CASSLRGGGQLNYGYTF | TGTGCCAGCAGTTTAAGGGGGGGAGGGCAGTTGAACTATGGCTACACCTTC
TRBJ2-1 | - | TRBV7-3 | - | CASSLRDGGPDEQFF | TGTGCCAGCAGCTTAAGGGACGGGGGTCCCGATGAGCAGTTCTTC
TRBJ2-1 | TRBD2 | TRBV11-2 | - | CASSFSGGVHNEQFF | TGTGCCAGCAGCTTTAGCGGGGGGGTGCACAATGAGCAGTTCTTC
TRBJ2-7 | - | TRBV6-1 | - | CASSDHPGTRAF | TGTGCCAGCAGTGATCATCCCGGGACAAGGGCCTTC
TRBJ2-7 | TRBD2 | TRBV5-1 | - | CASNALGGTSASYEQYF | TGCGCCAGCAACGCCCTTGGCGGGACTAGCGCCTCCTACGAGCAGTACTTC
TRBJ2-1 | TRBD2 | TRBV27 | - | CASSPVGAGGIYNEQFF | TGTGCCAGCAGTCCCGTCGGAGCGGGGGGAATTTACAATGAGCAGTTCTTC
TRBJ1-2 | TRBD1 | TRBV6-5 | - | CASSYRAGQGIYGYTF | TGTGCCAGCAGTTACAGGGCGGGACAGGGGATCTATGGCTACACCTTC
TRBJ2-5 | TRBD2 | TRBV2 | - | CASRETSGAGETQYF | TGTGCCAGCAGAGAGACTAGCGGGGCGGGAGAGACCCAGTACTTC
TRBJ1-1 | - | TRBV19 | - | CASSMGRRAFF | TGTGCCAGTAGTATGGGGAGGCGAGCTTTCTTT
TRBJ1-5 | TRBD1 | TRBV30 | - | CAWSFDRAGQPQHF | TGTGCCTGGAGTTTCGACAGGGCAGGGCAGCCCCAGCATTTT
TRBJ2-5 | - | TRBV7-7 | - | CASSLQGLGFGTQYF | TGTGCCAGCAGCTTACAGGGGTTGGGGTTCGGGACCCAGTACTTC
TRBJ1-3 | - | TRBV5-1 | - | CASSLLPLKTSSGNTIYF | TGCGCCAGCAGCTTACTTCCTCTCAAAACCTCCTCTGGAAACACCATATATTTT
TRBJ2-7 | TRBD1 | TRBV7-2 | - | CASSFGQGATYEQYF | TGTGCCAGCAGCTTTGGACAGGGGGCTACGTACGAGCAGTACTTC
TRBJ2-1 | TRBD2 | TRBV4-3 | few | CASSQVPTSGAYNEQFF | TGCGCCAGCAGCCAAGTCCCGACTAGCGGGGCCTACAATGAGCAGTTCTTC
TRBJ1-1 | - | TRBV12-5 | - | CASGPSPVNTEAFF | TGTGCTAGTGGTCCATCCCCAGTGAACACTGAAGCTTTCTTT
TRBJ1-3 | TRBD1 | TRBV7-6 | few | CASSLVVGTGVNTIYF | TGTGCCAGCAGCTTAGTTGTCGGGACAGGGGTGAACACCATATATTTT
TRBJ1-1 | - | TRBV30 | - | CAWSVLSGISPEAFF | TGTGCCTGGAGTGTACTTTCAGGAATTTCTCCTGAAGCTTTCTTT
TRBJ2-2 | - | TRBV6-5 | - | CASSYFRERTGELFF | TGTGCCAGCAGTTACTTCCGGGAAAGGACCGGGGAGCTGTTTTTT
TRBJ1-5 | TRBD1 | TRBV4-2 | - | CASSHFRTGDQPQHF | TGTGCCAGCAGCCACTTCAGGACAGGCGATCAGCCCCAGCATTTT
TRBJ2-7 | - | TRBV5-4 | - | CASSRTLGEQYF | TGTGCCAGCAGCCGGACTTTGGGCGAGCAGTACTTC
TRBJ2-7 | - | TRBV11-2 | - | CASSPTGTPRYEQYF | TGTGCCAGCAGCCCAACCGGGACTCCGAGGTACGAGCAGTACTTC
TRBJ2-7 | - | TRBV25-1 | - | CASSEQGSGYEQYF | TGTGCCAGCAGTGAGCAGGGTTCTGGCTACGAGCAGTACTTC
TRBJ1-2 | - | TRBV6-1 | - | CASSSEGTRSYTF | TGTGCCAGCAGTTCCGAGGGGACTAGGAGCTACACCTTC
TRBJ1-5 | TRBD1 | TRBV7-9 | - | CASSLGGTGGPQPQHF | TGTGCCAGCAGCTTAGGGGGGACAGGGGGCCCCCAGCCCCAGCATTTT
TRBJ2-7 | TRBD2 | TRBV5-4 | - | CASSLGAPRGEGHEQYF | TGTGCCAGCAGCTTGGGTGCCCCCCGGGGGGAAGGACACGAGCAGTACTTC
TRBJ2-2 | - | TRBV19 | - | CASSIQGINTGELFF | TGTGCCAGTAGTATACAGGGGATAAACACCGGGGAGCTGTTTTTT